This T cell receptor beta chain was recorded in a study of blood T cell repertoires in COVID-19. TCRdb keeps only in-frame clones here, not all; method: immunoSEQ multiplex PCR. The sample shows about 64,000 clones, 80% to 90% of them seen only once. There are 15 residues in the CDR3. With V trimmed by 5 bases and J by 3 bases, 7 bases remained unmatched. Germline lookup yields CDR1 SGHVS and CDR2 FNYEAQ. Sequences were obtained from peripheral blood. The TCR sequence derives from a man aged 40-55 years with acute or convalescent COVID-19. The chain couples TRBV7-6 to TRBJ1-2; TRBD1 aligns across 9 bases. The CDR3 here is CASSPRTGVDYGYTF. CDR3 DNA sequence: TGTGCCAGCAGCCCGCGGACAGGGGTGGACTATGGCTACACCTTC.